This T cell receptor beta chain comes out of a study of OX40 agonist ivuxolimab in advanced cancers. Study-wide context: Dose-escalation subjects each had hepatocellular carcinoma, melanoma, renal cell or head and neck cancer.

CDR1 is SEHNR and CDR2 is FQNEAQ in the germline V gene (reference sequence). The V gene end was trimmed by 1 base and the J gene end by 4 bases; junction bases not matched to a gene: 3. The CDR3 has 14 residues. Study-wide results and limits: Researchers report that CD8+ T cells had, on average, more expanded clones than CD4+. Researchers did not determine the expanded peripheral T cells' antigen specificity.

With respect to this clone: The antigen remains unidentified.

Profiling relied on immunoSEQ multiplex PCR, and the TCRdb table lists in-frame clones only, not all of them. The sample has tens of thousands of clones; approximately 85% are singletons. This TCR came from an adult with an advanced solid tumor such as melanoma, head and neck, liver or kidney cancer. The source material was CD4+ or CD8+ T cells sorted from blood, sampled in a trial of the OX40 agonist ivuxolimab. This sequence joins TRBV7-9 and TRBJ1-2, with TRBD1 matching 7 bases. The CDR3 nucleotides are TGTGCCAGCAGCTTAGAGACAGGGATCTATGGCTACACCTTC. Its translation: CASSLETGIYGYTF.